This T cell receptor (beta chain) emerged from a study of OX40 agonist ivuxolimab in advanced cancers. This clone was recorded only once. Data came from immunoSEQ multiplex PCR; TCRdb stores just in-frame clones and leaves some out. Of about 75,000 clones listed, 70% to 90% are singletons. The receptor was derived from an adult with an advanced solid tumor such as melanoma, head and neck, liver or kidney cancer. The sample in question was CD4+ or CD8+ T cells sorted from blood, obtained in a trial of the OX40 agonist ivuxolimab.

CDR3 sequence: CASSEWGEIPKNIQYF. In DNA, the CDR3 is TGTGCCAGCAGTGAATGGGGGGAGATCCCCAAAAACATTCAGTACTTC. J is TRBJ2-4 and V is TRBV2, with D tentatively TRBD2 (6 bases). The V end lost 2 bases, the J end lost 2 bases, and 13 bases lay between the germline ends. The germline CDR1 and CDR2 sequences are SNHLY and FYNNEI. This CDR3 is built from 16 residues.